This T cell receptor (beta chain) stems from a study of pediatric ulcerative colitis. Study results and caveats: Blood samples from a couple of patients yielded substantially fewer templates and were excluded from blood-rectal overlap analysis.

Libraries were prepared by immunoSEQ multiplex PCR; TCRdb keeps only in-frame clonotypes and omits some of them. The sample holds approximately 14,000 clones, 70% to 90% seen once. With respect to this clone: Its antigen is unknown.

The germline gives CDR1 SGHVS, CDR2 FQNEAQ. The CDR3 covers 16 residues. V trimming: 5 bases; J trimming: 3 bases; junction bases outside the gene matches: 9. The sequenced material came from blood. The sequence derives from a boy aged 5-17 years with moderate ulcerative colitis. The rearrangement links TRBV7-8 to TRBJ2-2; the match to TRBD1 covers 7 bases. DNA of the CDR3: TGTGCCAGCAGCCGCCCGACAGGGACCTACACCGGGGAGCTGTTTTTT. Translated: CASSRPTGTYTGELFF. The full variable domain, completed using reference TRBV7-8 and TRBJ2-2, is GAGVSQSPRYKVAKRGQDVALRCDPISGHVSLFWYQQALGQGPEFLTYFQNEAQLDKSGLPSDRFFAERPEGSVSTLKIQRTQQEDSAVYLCASSRPTGTYTGELFFGEGSRLTVL.